This TCR beta chain was recorded in a study of tumor and adjacent non-tumor tissue in lung cancer. Study background: Patients comprised roughly 12 adenocarcinoma, a couple of squamous cell carcinoma and 1 small cell lung cancer. Regarding the study as a whole: Compared with tumor, normal lung showed significantly lower TCR diversity. Top 100 clones took a larger repertoire share in normal lung.

Three rounds of nested PCR, following a modified ARM-PCR protocol, produced the TCRbeta library. TCRdb ran MiXCR on the multiplex PCR reads and lists one entry per CDR3 protein. This sample yields about 60,000 distinct CDR3 sequences, of which around two thirds are seen a single time; less than 35% belongs to the top ten. The ends were cut back, 3 bases at V and 6 bases at J, with 8 bases in the middle. Germline-derived CDR1 and CDR2 are DFQATT and SNEGSKA (reference sequence). CDR3 length equals 12 residues. This sample's RNA came from whole unsorted tissue. Distant lung tissue was collected more than 3 cm away from the tumor edge. Donors were chemotherapy-naive, newly diagnosed lung cancer surgical patients in China, August–late 2014. Worth noting for this clonotype: Its antigen remains unknown. The final CDR3 position lacks the conserved phenylalanine or tryptophan, pointing to a likely read error.

Material for sequencing was distant non-tumor lung tissue. This chain uses TRBV20-1 with TRBJ1-4; tentative D call: TRBD1 (5 bases). The source of this sequence is a man in his 70s with non-small cell lung cancer. The CDR3 region is CSASIGDEKLFL. In nucleotides, the CDR3 is TGCAGTGCTAGCATAGGGGATGAAAAACTGTTTTTA.